The 11 T cell receptor beta chains presented below share a single source sample, sequenced in a study of cytomegalovirus exposure and HLA in healthy donors. Primers for the PCR totalled 60 Vbeta and 13 Jbeta. Data came from immunoSEQ multiplex PCR; TCRdb stores just in-frame clones and leaves some out. The sample carries 150,000 to 200,000 clones, around 82% recorded once. Sequencing was carried out using PBMCs. The receptors derive from a woman aged 45-65 years in good health and CMV-seropositive.

This rearrangement joins TRBV25-1 to TRBJ2-3, with D perhaps matching TRBD2 (6 bases). There are 15 residues in the CDR3. The ends were cut back, 4 bases at V and 3 bases at J, with 14 bases in the middle. Germline lookup yields CDR1 MGHDK and CDR2 SYGVNS. The CDR3, as DNA: TGTGCCAGCAGTGGGGGGACCGCGGGGACAGATACGCAGTATTTT. It is translated as CASSGGTAGTDTQYF. Combining the CDR3 with reference TRBV25-1 and TRBJ2-3 gives the whole variable domain EADIYQTPRYLVIGTGKKITLECSQTMGHDKMYWYQQDPGMELHLIHYSYGVNSTEKGDLSSESTVSRIRTEHFPLTLESARPSHTSQYLCASSGGTAGTDTQYFGPGTRLTVL.

The CDR3 sequence is CASVAGDRGRSDTQYF. Here the CDR3 DNA reads TGTGCCAGTGTGGCTGGAGACAGGGGGCGATCGGATACGCAGTATTTT. The chain has TRBV19 and TRBJ2-3, with 10 bases fitting TRBD1. The germline CDR1 and CDR2 sequences are LNHDA and SQIVND (reference sequence). The V segment lost 8 bases and the J segment 6 bases; nucleotides outside the gene matches: 14. This CDR3 region has 16 residues.

This chain links TRBV4-1 with TRBJ1-6, with 8 nucleotides matching TRBD1. The germline gives CDR1 MGHRA, CDR2 YSYEKL. This CDR3 has 15 residues. V was pared by 3 bases and J by 5 bases, with 3 bases of the junction left unmatched. CDR3 nucleotide sequence: TGCGCCAGCAGCCATTCGACAGGGGATAATTCACCCCTCCACTTT. Amino acids: CASSHSTGDNSPLHF.

This clone was detected only once. The chain carries TRBV7-8 and TRBJ1-3; the match to TRBD1 covers 7 bases. This CDR3 spans 16 amino acids. The germline V gene has CDR1 SGHVS and CDR2 FQNEAQ. V gave up 5 bases and J gave up 0 bases; unmatched junction bases: 7. The CDR3 sequence is CASSRQGRLSGNTIYF. The CDR3 bases are TGTGCCAGCAGCCGACAGGGCCGCCTCTCTGGAAACACCATATATTTT.

V is TRBV5-1 and J is TRBJ2-2; possibly TRBD1 for D (5 bases). This CDR3 is 16 amino acids long. The V gene's germline CDR1 is SGHRS and CDR2 YFSETQ. V lost 3 bases and J lost 6, with 18 bases in between. The CDR3 region is CASSSGWGLKAGELFF. The DNA of the CDR3 is TGCGCCAGCAGCTCTGGATGGGGCCTAAAGGCCGGGGAGCTGTTTTTT.

CDR3 sequence reads: CASSSGGNEQFF. CDR3 DNA: TGTGCCAGCAGCTCCGGGGGCAATGAGCAGTTCTTC. This rearrangement joins TRBV5-6 to TRBJ2-1; D is possibly TRBD2 (6 bases). The CDR3 runs to 12 residues. V was trimmed by 3 bases and J by 6 bases, leaving 7 bases between them. CDR1 and CDR2 from the germline V gene are SGHDT and YYEEEE.

This sequence joins TRBV7-2 and TRBJ2-1, with 12 bases fitting TRBD2. The CDR3 loop spans 14 amino acids. Trimming removed 1 base from V and 10 bases from J; junction bases left unmatched: 2. From germline, CDR1 is SGHTA and CDR2 FQGNSA. The CDR3 loop is CASSLGGLAGEQFF. The CDR3 DNA is TGTGCCAGCAGCTTAGGAGGACTAGCGGGGGAGCAGTTCTTC.

The J gene is TRBJ2-7, the V gene TRBV4-2, with 7 bases that match TRBD1. Germline CDR1 LGHNA, CDR2 YNFKEQ. V shed 0 bases and J 2 bases; nucleotides not matched to a gene: 13. This CDR3 spans 18 amino acids. CDR3 residues: CASSQDGWGTEGPYEQYF. The CDR3 DNA reads as TGTGCCAGCAGCCAAGACGGTTGGGGGACAGAAGGTCCCTACGAGCAGTACTTC.

The chain joins TRBV10-3 to TRBJ2-2; TRBD2 agrees at 13 bases. With 4 bases clipped from V and 4 bases from J, the junction kept 6 bases outside the gene matches. CDR1 is ENHRY and CDR2 is SYGVKD in the germline V gene. This CDR3 has 17 residues. CDR3 nucleotide sequence: TGTGCCATCAGTGGGTCTAGACTAGCGGGGGGCACCGGGGAGCTGTTTTTT. It encodes CAISGSRLAGGTGELFF.

The chain couples TRBV10-3 to TRBJ1-2; no clear D. This CDR3 has 14 amino acids. V was shortened by 4 bases and J by 4 bases, with 13 bases between the two germline ends. The germline CDR1 and CDR2 sequences are ENHRY and SYGVKD. CDR3 in DNA: TGTGCCATCAGTGGTACGGGGTTACCCTATGGCTACACCTTC. Amino acid sequence: CAISGTGLPYGYTF.

The chain uses TRBV29-1 and TRBJ1-3, with TRBD1 identical over 8 bases. The CDR3 sequence is 13 residues long. With V trimmed by 5 bases and J by 7 bases, 7 bases remained unmatched. Germline values: CDR1 SQVTM, CDR2 ANQGSEA. The CDR3 DNA follows: TGCAGCGTTCAGGAGACAGGGGTGAACACCATATATTTT. Its translation is CSVQETGVNTIYF.